This TCR beta chain was identified in a study of cytomegalovirus exposure and HLA in healthy donors. The CDR3 is 15 residues long. V gave up 2 bases and J gave up 1 base, with 8 bases separating them. Germline V CDR1 and CDR2: SEHNR, FQNEAQ (reference sequence). For this clone: Its antigen is as yet unknown.

Overall study findings and caveats: A later analysis by the authors found several of the most significant clusters apparently linked to common viral pathogens. Earlier analysis yielded a pattern in which most TCR beta V segments were productive about 90% or about 30% of the time. HLA alleles were associated with around 17,000 TCR beta sequences in a later analysis at 0.05 false discovery rate.

The PCR ran on 60 Vbeta and 13 Jbeta primers. The method was immunoSEQ multiplex PCR; TCRdb's version includes in-frame clones alone and lacks a portion of them. Of almost 200,000 clones in the sample, almost 85% were seen once. The TCR comes from a woman in her forties or fifties in good health and CMV-seronegative. The J gene is TRBJ2-2, the V gene TRBV7-9, with D perhaps TRBD1 (6 bases). The source material was PBMCs. CDR3 nucleotide sequence: TGTGCCAGCAGCTTAACAGGGCGGAACACCGGGGAGCTGTTTTTT. Residues: CASSLTGRNTGELFF.